The next 24 T cell receptor beta chains were all read from a single sample in a study of T cell responses to AZD1222 COVID-19 vaccine. Repertoires were generated with immunoSEQ multiplex PCR, while TCRdb's copy carries only in-frame clones and drops some. The table has more than 85,000 clones, about 88% seen once. Sequencing used peripheral blood, obtained on day 0 of AZD1222 vaccination. The receptors derive from an adult in good health.

The chain has TRBV18 and TRBJ1-1; D might be TRBD1 (5 bases). This CDR3 spans 13 amino acids. V lost 1 base and J lost 3, with 6 bases in between. CDR1 KGHSH and CDR2 LQKENI come from the germline V gene. This chain's CDR3 is CASSPQGYTEAFF. The CDR3 DNA sequence: TGTGCCAGCTCACCACAGGGGTACACTGAAGCTTTCTTT.

The chain is built from TRBV2 and TRBJ2-1; 13 positions match TRBD2. The CDR3 consists of 16 residues. Losses at the gene ends were 4 bases for V and 4 bases for J; bases not matched to a gene: 4. Germline V gene data show CDR1 as SNHLY and CDR2 as FYNNEI. CDR3 coding DNA: TGTGCCAGCAGTGCCTCGGGACTAGCGGGGTACAATGAGCAGTTCTTC. This translates into CASSASGLAGYNEQFF.

The chain recombines TRBV7-9 with TRBJ2-7, with no clear D. The CDR3 contains 13 residues. V shed 1 base and J shed 5 bases, with 9 bases lying between them. Germline CDR1 reads SEHNR; CDR2 reads FQNEAQ (reference sequence). The CDR3 protein is CASSLGVLDEQYF. In nucleotides, the CDR3 is TGTGCCAGCAGCTTAGGCGTCCTCGACGAGCAGTACTTC.

This clone was found once. The J gene is TRBJ2-3, the V gene TRBV19, with TRBD1 matching over 7 bases. The length of the CDR3 is 14 residues. The junction had 7 bases not matched to a gene; V was cut back by 5 bases and J by 5 bases. In germline, CDR1 is LNHDA, CDR2 SQIVND (reference sequence). The DNA for the CDR3 is TGTGCCAGTAGTCTAGGACAGGCGGGAGATACGCAGTATTTT. Translated: CASSLGQAGDTQYF. Variable domain in full (rest from reference TRBV19 and TRBJ2-3): DGGITQSPKYLFRKEGQNVTLSCEQNLNHDAMYWYRQDPGQGLRLIYYSQIVNDFQKGDIAEGYSVSREKKESFPLTVTSAQKNPTAFYLCASSLGQAGDTQYFGPGTRLTVL.

The chain is built from TRBV5-5 and TRBJ1-4, with 9 bases aligning to TRBD1. Germline V CDR1 and CDR2: SGHKS, YYEKEE (reference sequence). This CDR3 comprises 14 residues. V lost 4 bases, J lost 8 bases, and 6 bases stayed unmatched. The CDR3 region has the DNA TGTGCCAGCAGCCCACAGGGGGCCTCGGAAAAACTGTTTTTT. Its protein is CASSPQGASEKLFF.

This clone was observed a single time. The rearrangement links TRBV6-5 to TRBJ1-5; 7 bases agree with TRBD1. Looked up from germline, CDR1 is MNHEY and CDR2 is SVGAGI. The CDR3 runs to 13 residues. Trimming at V came to 7 bases and at J to 5 bases, leaving 5 bases not matched to a gene. CDR3 bases: TGTGCCAGCAAAGGGGGCGTTGATCAGCCCCAGCATTTT. This sequence encodes CASKGGVDQPQHF.

This chain uses TRBV19 with TRBJ2-3, with a possible D match to TRBD2 (6 bases). Germline values: CDR1 LNHDA, CDR2 SQIVND (reference sequence). V was shortened by 3 bases and J by 6 bases, with 10 bases between the two germline ends. The CDR3 is 13 residues long. CDR3 nucleotide sequence: TGTGCCAGTAGTATCGGGCGGGGTGATACGCAGTATTTT. Translation: CASSIGRGDTQYF.

The rearrangement joins TRBV6-5 to TRBJ1-4; D not resolved. The CDR3 has 15 residues. The V end was cut by 0 bases, the J end by 0 bases, with 5 bases between. Germline V gives CDR1 MNHEY, CDR2 SVGAGI. CDR3 protein: CASSYSGTTNEKLFF. In nucleotides, the CDR3 is TGTGCCAGCAGTTACTCAGGGACAACTAATGAAAAACTGTTTTTT.

The chain uses TRBV15 and TRBJ1-6; D not resolved. This CDR3 has 13 amino acids. Trimming removed 1 base at V and 5 bases at J, with 3 bases between. Germline loops: CDR1 LNHNV, CDR2 YYDKDF (reference sequence). The CDR3 region has the DNA TGTGCCACCAGCAGAGTCGATAATTCACCCCTCCACTTT. As protein: CATSRVDNSPLHF.

The J gene is TRBJ2-1, the V gene TRBV9; TRBD2 is a possible D gene (6 bases). The CDR3 has 15 amino acids. The V end was cut by 3 bases, the J end by 5 bases, with 15 bases between. Germline assignment: CDR1 SGDLS and CDR2 YYNGEE. This CDR3 is CASSAPGLRNNEQFF. The DNA for the CDR3 is TGTGCCAGCAGCGCTCCGGGACTTCGCAACAATGAGCAGTTCTTC. Full variable domain (outside the CDR3, taken from reference TRBV9 and TRBJ2-1): DSGVTQTPKHLITATGQRVTLRCSPRSGDLSVYWYQQSLDQGLQFLIQYYNGEERAKGNILERFSAQQFPDLHSELNLSSLELGDSALYFCASSAPGLRNNEQFFGPGTRLTVL.

The chain uses TRBV28 and TRBJ2-7, with a tentative D call TRBD1 (5 bases). Trimming pared 2 bases from V and 3 bases from J, leaving 14 bases between. CDR1 and CDR2 (germline): MDHEN, SYDVKM. The CDR3 extends over 15 amino acids. Written as DNA, the CDR3 is TGTGCCAGCAGTTTACGTAGGGGTAGGGGCTACGAGCAGTACTTC. It translates to CASSLRRGRGYEQYF.

V usage is TRBV20-1 and J usage is TRBJ1-1; D is uncertain. Germline V gene lookup returns CDR1 DFQATT and CDR2 SNEGSKA (reference sequence). This CDR3 spans 11 amino acids. V was shortened by 0 bases and J by 6 bases, with 5 bases between the two germline ends. CDR3 DNA sequence: TGCAGTGCTAGAGATTTTCCTGAAGCTTTCTTT. Residues: CSARDFPEAFF.

This chain links TRBV5-4 with TRBJ2-3; TRBD1 matches at 9 bases. V trimming: 0 bases; J trimming: 5 bases; junction bases outside the gene matches: 4. Germline lookup yields CDR1 SGHNT and CDR2 YYREEE (reference sequence). This CDR3 region has 15 residues. The CDR3 spells CASSLVGTGLDTQYF. CDR3 bases: TGTGCCAGCAGCTTGGTTGGGACAGGGTTAGATACGCAGTATTTT. Combining the CDR3 with reference TRBV5-4 and TRBJ2-3 gives the whole variable domain ETGVTQSPTHLIKTRGQQVTLRCSSQSGHNTVSWYQQALGQGPQFIFQYYREEENGRGNFPPRFSGLQFPNYSSELNVNALELDDSALYLCASSLVGTGLDTQYFGPGTRLTVL.

The V call is TRBV7-2, the J call TRBJ2-1; the match to TRBD2 covers 8 bases. CDR1 and CDR2 (germline): SGHTA, FQGNSA. The ends lost 5 bases at V and 4 bases at J; junction bases unmatched: 7. The CDR3 length is 15 residues. CDR3 amino acids: CASSPSGPIYNEQFF. CDR3 bases: TGTGCCAGCAGCCCTAGCGGGCCGATATACAATGAGCAGTTCTTC.

This clone was picked up one time. This rearrangement joins TRBV10-3 to TRBJ1-2; D may be TRBD1 (6 bases). Trimming removed 6 bases from V and 2 bases from J, with 16 bases in between. The CDR3 is 15 amino acids. Germline CDR1 reads ENHRY; CDR2 reads SYGVKD. DNA of the CDR3: TGTGCCATCAGGCCCCTTCAGGGGTACAACTATGGCTACACCTTC. Amino acid sequence: CAIRPLQGYNYGYTF.

This sequence joins TRBV6-5 and TRBJ2-3, with 10 bases matching TRBD2. The trim removed 6 bases at V and 4 bases at J, leaving 7 bases unmatched. Per the germline V gene, CDR1 is MNHEY and CDR2 is SVGAGI. The CDR3 contains 15 residues. CDR3 loop: CASSFSGRSSDTQYF. The CDR3 DNA sequence: TGTGCCAGCAGCTTTAGCGGGAGGTCTTCAGATACGCAGTATTTT.

This clone showed up just once. This sequence joins TRBV6-1 and TRBJ1-2; 10 bases match TRBD1. This CDR3 contains 17 residues. Germline CDR1 MNHNS, CDR2 SASEGT. V lost 6 bases to trimming and J lost 4 bases; unmatched junction nucleotides: 14. The CDR3 sequence: CASREPGQGLGGYGYTF. CDR3 sequence (DNA): TGTGCCAGCAGGGAACCGGGACAGGGGTTGGGAGGCTATGGCTACACCTTC.

The rearrangement joins TRBV7-8 to TRBJ2-5, with D perhaps TRBD1 (6 bases). Trimming pared 7 bases from V and 0 bases from J, leaving 12 bases between. CDR1 and CDR2 (germline): SGHVS, FQNEAQ. The CDR3 consists of 14 residues. CDR3 residues: CASTRTANQETQYF. CDR3 bases: TGTGCCAGCACTAGGACAGCAAACCAAGAGACCCAGTACTTC.

The chain carries TRBV19 and TRBJ2-1, with TRBD2 identical over 9 bases. This CDR3 has 14 amino acids. With V trimmed by 7 bases and J by 8 bases, 9 bases remained unmatched. The V gene's germline CDR1 is LNHDA and CDR2 SQIVND (reference sequence). The CDR3 DNA sequence: TGTGCCAGTATTGGTAGCGGGAGAACCGATGAGCAGTTCTTC. It yields the protein CASIGSGRTDEQFF.

The chain links TRBV11-3 to TRBJ2-7; 8 positions match TRBD1. The CDR3 has 19 residues. The trim removed 0 bases at V and 1 base at J, leaving 14 bases unmatched. Germline CDR1 reads SGHNT; CDR2 reads YENEEA. This CDR3 is CASSLDPTTDRGQSYEQYF. The DNA of the CDR3 is TGTGCCAGCAGCTTAGATCCAACCACAGACAGGGGACAATCCTACGAGCAGTACTTC.

The rearrangement joins TRBV19 to TRBJ2-5; D possibly corresponds to TRBD2 (6 bases). Trimming took off 8 bases at V and 1 base at J, with 11 bases between the two ends. The germline CDR1 and CDR2 sequences are LNHDA and SQIVND (reference sequence). The CDR3 loop spans 13 amino acids. CDR3 DNA sequence: TGTGCCAGTGGGGTGGGGGGCCAAGAGACCCAGTACTTC. As protein: CASGVGGQETQYF. Variable domain in full (rest from reference TRBV19 and TRBJ2-5): DGGITQSPKYLFRKEGQNVTLSCEQNLNHDAMYWYRQDPGQGLRLIYYSQIVNDFQKGDIAEGYSVSREKKESFPLTVTSAQKNPTAFYLCASGVGGQETQYFGPGTRLLVL.

V is TRBV7-3 and J is TRBJ2-1; 8 bases align to TRBD2. Germline values: CDR1 SGHTA, CDR2 FQGTGA. V was pared by 1 base and J by 8 bases, with 7 bases of the junction left unmatched. This CDR3 is built from 15 residues. The CDR3 nucleotides read TGTGCCAGCAGCTTAATAGGCGGGAGGACGGATGAGCAGTTCTTC. Encoded protein: CASSLIGGRTDEQFF.

The gene calls are TRBV24-1 and TRBJ2-1; unclear D gene. The germline gives CDR1 KGHDR, CDR2 SFDVKD. Trimming pared 5 bases from V and 5 bases from J, leaving 6 bases between. This CDR3 comprises 12 residues. The DNA of the CDR3 is TGTGCCACCAGTGTATGGGACAATGAGCAGTTCTTC. This translates into CATSVWDNEQFF.

The V and J genes are TRBV19 and TRBJ1-3, with TRBD1 as a possible D gene (6 bases). CDR3 length: 15 amino acids. V was shortened by 4 bases and J by 7 bases, with 17 bases between the two germline ends. Per the germline V gene, CDR1 is LNHDA and CDR2 is SQIVND (reference sequence). The CDR3 loop is CASSRDPGGRNTIYF. The CDR3 nucleotides read TGTGCCAGTAGTAGAGACCCGGGGGGCCGGAACACCATATATTTT. Together with reference TRBV19 and TRBJ1-3, the CDR3 gives the full variable domain: DGGITQSPKYLFRKEGQNVTLSCEQNLNHDAMYWYRQDPGQGLRLIYYSQIVNDFQKGDIAEGYSVSREKKESFPLTVTSAQKNPTAFYLCASSRDPGGRNTIYFGEGSWLTVV.